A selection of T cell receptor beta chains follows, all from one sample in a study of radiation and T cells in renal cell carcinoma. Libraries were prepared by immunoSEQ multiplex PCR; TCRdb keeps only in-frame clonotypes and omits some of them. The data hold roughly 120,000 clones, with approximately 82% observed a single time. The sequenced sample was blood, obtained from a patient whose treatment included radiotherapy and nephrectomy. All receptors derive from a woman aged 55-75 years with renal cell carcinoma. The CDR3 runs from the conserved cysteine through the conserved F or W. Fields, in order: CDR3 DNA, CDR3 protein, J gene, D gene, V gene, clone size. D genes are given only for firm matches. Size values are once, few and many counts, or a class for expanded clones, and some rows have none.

CDR3 DNA: TGCGCCAGCAGGACAGAAATGAACACTGAAGCTTTCTTT
CDR3 protein: CASRTEMNTEAFF
J gene: TRBJ1-1
D gene: .
V gene: TRBV5-1
clone size: .

CDR3 DNA: TGTGCCATCTCAGATACGGGAGCTGGGAATGAGCAGTTCTTC
CDR3 protein: CAISDTGAGNEQFF
J gene: TRBJ2-1
D gene: .
V gene: TRBV10-3
clone size: .

CDR3 DNA: TGTGCCAGCAGCCACACGTCGGGACAGGGTCACAATGAGCAGTTCTTC
CDR3 protein: CASSHTSGQGHNEQFF
J gene: TRBJ2-1
D gene: TRBD1
V gene: TRBV7-9
clone size: .

CDR3 DNA: TGTGCCAGCTCACTCCGGGCGGGCCGTAATGAAAAACTGTTTTTT
CDR3 protein: CASSLRAGRNEKLFF
J gene: TRBJ1-4
D gene: .
V gene: TRBV18
clone size: .

CDR3 DNA: TGTGCCAGTATATGCAGGGACAGCCCCTACGAGCAGTACTTC
CDR3 protein: CASICRDSPYEQYF
J gene: TRBJ2-7
D gene: TRBD1
V gene: TRBV6-4
clone size: .

CDR3 DNA: TGTGCCAGCAGCTTAGGTGGGGGATCCAAGTTCTTC
CDR3 protein: CASSLGGGSKFF
J gene: TRBJ2-1
D gene: .
V gene: TRBV5-6
clone size: few

CDR3 DNA: TGCGCCAGCAGCCAAGATCTGAGCAGGGGGGGAGAGACCCAGTACTTC
CDR3 protein: CASSQDLSRGGETQYF
J gene: TRBJ2-5
D gene: .
V gene: TRBV4-3
clone size: .

CDR3 DNA: TGTGCCAGCAGGTCCGACAGGGTTGATGCAACTAATGAAAAACTGTTTTTT
CDR3 protein: CASRSDRVDATNEKLFF
J gene: TRBJ1-4
D gene: TRBD1
V gene: TRBV28
clone size: .

CDR3 DNA: TGTGCCAGCAGCTTAGGGGGTGAGAACACTGAAGCTTTCTTT
CDR3 protein: CASSLGGENTEAFF
J gene: TRBJ1-1
D gene: .
V gene: TRBV7-9
clone size: .

CDR3 DNA: TGCAGCGTTGAAGATCCAGGGGGGGACTCCTACAATGAGCAGTTCTTC
CDR3 protein: CSVEDPGGDSYNEQFF
J gene: TRBJ2-1
D gene: .
V gene: TRBV29-1
clone size: .

CDR3 DNA: TGTGCCAGCAGCCCGCGGGGGGACGCCTACGAGCAGTACTTC
CDR3 protein: CASSPRGDAYEQYF
J gene: TRBJ2-7
D gene: TRBD2
V gene: TRBV5-4
clone size: .

CDR3 DNA: TGCGCCAGCAGCCAAACCCTAACTAGCGGGGGCCATTACCATGAGCAGTTCTTC
CDR3 protein: CASSQTLTSGGHYHEQFF
J gene: TRBJ2-1
D gene: TRBD2
V gene: TRBV4-1
clone size: .

CDR3 DNA: TGTGCCAGTACGACGGGGGTCCCCTATGGCTACACCTTC
CDR3 protein: CASTTGVPYGYTF
J gene: TRBJ1-2
D gene: .
V gene: TRBV19
clone size: .

CDR3 DNA: TGTGCCAGCAGTTTCGGGTCCTCTGGAAACACCATATATTTT
CDR3 protein: CASSFGSSGNTIYF
J gene: TRBJ1-3
D gene: .
V gene: TRBV6-5
clone size: once

CDR3 DNA: TGTGCCAGCAGCCCCGGGGGGGCCTCTGGGGCCAACGTCCTGACTTTC
CDR3 protein: CASSPGGASGANVLTF
J gene: TRBJ2-6
D gene: TRBD2
V gene: TRBV28
clone size: .

CDR3 DNA: TGCGCCAGCATCCGCGGGGGAGGCACAGATACGCAGTATTTT
CDR3 protein: CASIRGGGTDTQYF
J gene: TRBJ2-3
D gene: TRBD2
V gene: TRBV5-1
clone size: .

CDR3 DNA: TGTGCCTGGACTAAAGCCAGCTCTGGAAACACCATATATTTT
CDR3 protein: CAWTKASSGNTIYF
J gene: TRBJ1-3
D gene: .
V gene: TRBV30
clone size: .

CDR3 DNA: TGTGCCAGCAGCCCTTTCCCGCTAGCGTCGAACACCGGGGAGCTGTTTTTT
CDR3 protein: CASSPFPLASNTGELFF
J gene: TRBJ2-2
D gene: .
V gene: TRBV11-2
clone size: .

CDR3 DNA: TGTGCCAGCAGTCGGGCTCCCAGAACCACTGAAGCTTTCTTT
CDR3 protein: CASSRAPRTTEAFF
J gene: TRBJ1-1
D gene: .
V gene: TRBV28
clone size: .

CDR3 DNA: TGTGCCACGCGGGACCCTTCTGGGGCCAACGTCCTGACTTTC
CDR3 protein: CATRDPSGANVLTF
J gene: TRBJ2-6
D gene: .
V gene: TRBV15
clone size: .

CDR3 DNA: TGTGCCAGCAGCTTAGATCGGGGAGATACGCAGTATTTT
CDR3 protein: CASSLDRGDTQYF
J gene: TRBJ2-3
D gene: .
V gene: TRBV7-2
clone size: .

CDR3 DNA: TGTGCCAGCAGTCTCCAGCTGGCGGCCCAAGAGACCCAGTACTTC
CDR3 protein: CASSLQLAAQETQYF
J gene: TRBJ2-5
D gene: .
V gene: TRBV6-1
clone size: .

CDR3 DNA: TGTGCCATCAGTGGGGGAATGACAGGCTACGAGCAGTACTTC
CDR3 protein: CAISGGMTGYEQYF
J gene: TRBJ2-7
D gene: .
V gene: TRBV10-3
clone size: .

CDR3 DNA: TGTGCCAACAGCTTTAGCGGGCACACAGATACGCAGTATTTT
CDR3 protein: CANSFSGHTDTQYF
J gene: TRBJ2-3
D gene: TRBD2
V gene: TRBV19
clone size: .

CDR3 DNA: TGTGCCACCAGCACCCGGGACAACTACGAGCAGTACTTC
CDR3 protein: CATSTRDNYEQYF
J gene: TRBJ2-7
D gene: .
V gene: TRBV15
clone size: .

CDR3 DNA: TGTGCCAGCAGCCTTCGGACAGCGAGCACAGATACGCAGTATTTT
CDR3 protein: CASSLRTASTDTQYF
J gene: TRBJ2-3
D gene: .
V gene: TRBV5-5
clone size: .

CDR3 DNA: TGTGCCAGCTCACGGGGGCTGAGTGACGGCTACACCTTC
CDR3 protein: CASSRGLSDGYTF
J gene: TRBJ1-2
D gene: .
V gene: TRBV18
clone size: .

CDR3 DNA: TGTGCCAGCAGTGAAGCGCTTTTTACGGGACTAGCGGCCTACAATGAGCAGTTCTTC
CDR3 protein: CASSEALFTGLAAYNEQFF
J gene: TRBJ2-1
D gene: TRBD2
V gene: TRBV2
clone size: .

CDR3 DNA: TGTGCCACCAGCAGAGATCGGTCGGGAAACACTGAAGCTTTCTTT
CDR3 protein: CATSRDRSGNTEAFF
J gene: TRBJ1-1
D gene: .
V gene: TRBV15
clone size: .

CDR3 DNA: TGTGCCAGCAGCTTAGCAGCAGCCTACGAGCAGTACTTC
CDR3 protein: CASSLAAAYEQYF
J gene: TRBJ2-7
D gene: .
V gene: TRBV7-8
clone size: .

CDR3 DNA: TGTGCCAGCAGTGTAGCAGGGACTTACGAGCAGTACTTC
CDR3 protein: CASSVAGTYEQYF
J gene: TRBJ2-7
D gene: .
V gene: TRBV6-5
clone size: .

CDR3 DNA: TGTGCCAGCAGTTGGTCCTTCAGCCCGGTCGGGACCGGGGAGCTGTTTTTT
CDR3 protein: CASSWSFSPVGTGELFF
J gene: TRBJ2-2
D gene: .
V gene: TRBV2
clone size: .

CDR3 DNA: TGTGCCAGCAGCTTAATGGGCGGTGTAAAGGAGCGTCGGAGGGCCAATGAAAAACTGTTTTTT
CDR3 protein: CASSLMGGVKERRRANEKLFF
J gene: TRBJ1-4
D gene: .
V gene: TRBV13
clone size: .

CDR3 DNA: TGCGCCAGCAGTTGGACAGGGGAAGATACGCAGTATTTT
CDR3 protein: CASSWTGEDTQYF
J gene: TRBJ2-3
D gene: TRBD1
V gene: TRBV10-2
clone size: .

CDR3 DNA: TGTGCCAGCAGCCACAGGAGCGGCACTGAAGCTTTCTTT
CDR3 protein: CASSHRSGTEAFF
J gene: TRBJ1-1
D gene: .
V gene: TRBV7-9
clone size: once

CDR3 DNA: TGCGCCAGCAGCGGGATGACAGATACGGGGTATGGCTACACCTTC
CDR3 protein: CASSGMTDTGYGYTF
J gene: TRBJ1-2
D gene: .
V gene: TRBV5-1
clone size: .

CDR3 DNA: TGTGCCAGCAGCGTATTGCCGACTAGCGGGACCTCCTACGAGCAGTACTTC
CDR3 protein: CASSVLPTSGTSYEQYF
J gene: TRBJ2-7
D gene: TRBD2
V gene: TRBV9
clone size: once

CDR3 DNA: TGTGCCAGCAGTAACCGGGACAGGAATGAAAAACTGTTTTTT
CDR3 protein: CASSNRDRNEKLFF
J gene: TRBJ1-4
D gene: TRBD1
V gene: TRBV2
clone size: .

CDR3 DNA: TGTGCCAGCTCACCAGGGGCCTCTTCTAGCACAGATACGCAGTATTTT
CDR3 protein: CASSPGASSSTDTQYF
J gene: TRBJ2-3
D gene: .
V gene: TRBV18
clone size: .

CDR3 DNA: TGCGCCAGCAGCTCGGACCCAGGAACCTACAATGAGCAGTTCTTC
CDR3 protein: CASSSDPGTYNEQFF
J gene: TRBJ2-1
D gene: .
V gene: TRBV5-1
clone size: .

CDR3 DNA: TGTGCCAGCAGCTTGGGGGGGGCGGTCGCGGAGCAGTTCTTC
CDR3 protein: CASSLGGAVAEQFF
J gene: TRBJ2-1
D gene: .
V gene: TRBV5-4
clone size: once

CDR3 DNA: TGTGCCAGCAGTTTTAGCGGGACAGGGGTAGCTGAAGCTTTCTTT
CDR3 protein: CASSFSGTGVAEAFF
J gene: TRBJ1-1
D gene: TRBD1
V gene: TRBV6-5
clone size: .

CDR3 DNA: TGCGCCAGCAGCGTTTCAGGGAGAATCCAGGACGAGCAGTACTTC
CDR3 protein: CASSVSGRIQDEQYF
J gene: TRBJ2-7
D gene: .
V gene: TRBV5-1
clone size: .

CDR3 DNA: TGTGCCAGTTCGGGACCCAGGGGGACTGAAGCTTTCTTT
CDR3 protein: CASSGPRGTEAFF
J gene: TRBJ1-1
D gene: TRBD1
V gene: TRBV6-1
clone size: .

CDR3 DNA: TGTGCCAGCAGCTTAACCACTAGCGGGGGGGCCTTTGGGAATGAGCAGTTCTTC
CDR3 protein: CASSLTTSGGAFGNEQFF
J gene: TRBJ2-1
D gene: TRBD2
V gene: TRBV7-9
clone size: .

CDR3 DNA: TGTGCCAGCAGCTCCCCTGAGGGTAACTATGGCTACACCTTC
CDR3 protein: CASSSPEGNYGYTF
J gene: TRBJ1-2
D gene: .
V gene: TRBV5-4
clone size: .

CDR3 DNA: TGTGCCAGCAGCTTAGAGGCAATAGGAGGGTACCAAGAGACCCAGTACTTC
CDR3 protein: CASSLEAIGGYQETQYF
J gene: TRBJ2-5
D gene: .
V gene: TRBV7-2
clone size: .

CDR3 DNA: TGTGCCAGCAGATCCGAATACCAAGAGACCCAGTACTTC
CDR3 protein: CASRSEYQETQYF
J gene: TRBJ2-5
D gene: .
V gene: TRBV7-2
clone size: .

CDR3 DNA: TGTGCCAGCAGCCCAGAAAGGGGCCGGGGCTACACCTTC
CDR3 protein: CASSPERGRGYTF
J gene: TRBJ1-2
D gene: .
V gene: TRBV7-2
clone size: few

CDR3 DNA: TGCGCCAGCAGTGACTATGGGCACACTGAAGCTTTCTTT
CDR3 protein: CASSDYGHTEAFF
J gene: TRBJ1-1
D gene: .
V gene: TRBV10-2
clone size: few

CDR3 DNA: TGTGCCAGCAGCCAGTCCGACCGGAACACCATATATTTT
CDR3 protein: CASSQSDRNTIYF
J gene: TRBJ1-3
D gene: .
V gene: TRBV14
clone size: .

CDR3 DNA: TGTGCCAGCAGGGCTCCACCTAATGAAAAACTGTTTTTT
CDR3 protein: CASRAPPNEKLFF
J gene: TRBJ1-4
D gene: .
V gene: TRBV6-1
clone size: .

CDR3 DNA: TGTGCCAGCAGCCTCCTCAGAGCGGGGGGTATAGATACGCAGTATTTT
CDR3 protein: CASSLLRAGGIDTQYF
J gene: TRBJ2-3
D gene: TRBD2
V gene: TRBV7-9
clone size: .

CDR3 DNA: TGTGCCAACGCTCGCCCACCCCGTACATCAGCTAACTATGGCTACACCTTC
CDR3 protein: CANARPPRTSANYGYTF
J gene: TRBJ1-2
D gene: .
V gene: TRBV25-1
clone size: .

CDR3 DNA: TGTGCCAGCAATAGCAACGGGAGGGTCGAGCAGTTCTTC
CDR3 protein: CASNSNGRVEQFF
J gene: TRBJ2-1
D gene: TRBD2
V gene: TRBV2
clone size: .

CDR3 DNA: TGTGCCAGCAGCCCCGGGGACTCTGGAAACACCATATATTTT
CDR3 protein: CASSPGDSGNTIYF
J gene: TRBJ1-3
D gene: .
V gene: TRBV5-5
clone size: .

CDR3 DNA: TGTGCCAGCAGGCTGACAGGGGAGGAACAGCCCCAGCATTTT
CDR3 protein: CASRLTGEEQPQHF
J gene: TRBJ1-5
D gene: TRBD1
V gene: TRBV28
clone size: few

CDR3 DNA: TGTGCCAGCAGCGAGGACAGCCACTATGGCTACACCTTC
CDR3 protein: CASSEDSHYGYTF
J gene: TRBJ1-2
D gene: .
V gene: TRBV7-8
clone size: .

CDR3 DNA: TGTGCCACCTCCGGGGCGGTAGATCAGCCCCAGCATTTT
CDR3 protein: CATSGAVDQPQHF
J gene: TRBJ1-5
D gene: .
V gene: TRBV15
clone size: .

CDR3 DNA: TGTGCCAGCAGCTACCAGGACAGCTACGAGCAGTACTTC
CDR3 protein: CASSYQDSYEQYF
J gene: TRBJ2-7
D gene: .
V gene: TRBV5-4
clone size: few